This note documents a single TCR beta chain sequence. The study recruited people aged about 18 to 90 years across approximately 23 US areas. Participants reported their clinical history, and cohort assignment relied on those reports. Clones were sequenced by immunoSEQ multiplex PCR, and TCRdb holds only the in-frame ones, with some missing. The sample records 380,000 or so clones, around 87% being singletons. The sample is drawn from a study of blood T cell repertoires in COVID-19. Study context: The analysed material was cDNA or gDNA that came from T cells, B-cell-depleted T cells, or PBMCs.

CDR1 and CDR2 from the germline V gene are SNHLY and FYNNEI. Trimming cost V 3 bases and J 1 base, with 10 bases left between them. The CDR3 totals 15 residues. V gene TRBV2 combines with J gene TRBJ1-5; D unclear. This receptor was obtained from a man aged 25 to 40 who had recovered from COVID-19. The source material was PBMCs or T cells enriched from blood (not recorded which). CDR3 residues: CASSDMGRSNQPQHF. CDR3 DNA: TGTGCCAGCAGTGATATGGGGAGGAGCAATCAGCCCCAGCATTTT.